This paragraph covers one TCR beta chain sequence. Its antigen is not yet known. Base quality data are lacking; no much larger clone is found one base away. TCRbeta CDR3 regions were amplified from genomic DNA using the immunoSEQ Assay, a bias-controlled multiplex PCR. On the authors' methods: The number of nucleated cells in each sample was estimated by amplification of reference gene primers within the assay. To quantify the absolute abundance of each unique TCRbeta CDR3 rearrangement, sequence reads were collapsed and filtered. For each sample, productive Simpson clonality was calculated as the square root of Simpson's diversity index over productive rearrangements. TCRdb carries this immuneACCESS record with in-frame sequences only. Its versions omit some clonotypes, under half of them owing to an unresolved V gene in the studies checked, with the rest unexplained. The DNA was the basis for D and trimming; V, J and clone size are from that table. For this sample the table gives 150,000 or so clones, of which around 87% were detected only once. The top ten hold around 6.1% of the sample.

The collaborating institutions used their own protocols to collect whole blood in K2EDTA tubes. For TCRbeta analysis, collaborator samples were shipped as frozen whole blood, as isolated PBMCs, or as DNA extracted from either sample type. This entry is derived from a study of blood T cell repertoires in COVID-19 (dated by TCRdb to 2019 to 2021). Looking at the study overall: Collaborator samples came from the United States, Italy and Spain and covered acute and convalescent phases of COVID-19. The prospective study material was composed of cDNA or gDNA derived from T cells, B-cell-depleted T cells, or PBMCs. Deeply sampled blood TCRbeta repertoires from subjects exposed to, actively infected with, or recovered from COVID-19 were included in the dataset. The repertoires were made available in a free public database intended to serve as a resource for research on the immune response to SARS-CoV-2. The samples were drawn from the first 160 participants of the ongoing ImmuneRACE study and from 950 to 1,500 subjects provided by 6 global collaborators. Sample metadata almost always included a de-identified subject ID, COVID-19 status, age in years and sex. Where available, HLA class I and class II types were taken from metadata supplied by the sample provider and were not determined by assay-based typing.

On the study overall, not on this receptor specifically: How much clinical and demographic metadata was included differed by source and by participant, and the metadata was provided uncurated.

The sequence derives from an elderly man with acute or convalescent COVID-19. Sequenced material: peripheral blood.

The sequenced DNA: TGCAGCGGTGGGGGGACTGAAGCTTTCTTT. Its protein reads: CSGGGTEAFF. This chain joins TRBV29-1 to TRBJ1-1; the D gene is perhaps TRBD1, from 5 matching bases. The CDR3 starts with the cysteine, ends with the phenylalanine, and has 10 residues. Only the CDR3 DNA stays, 30 bases, in frame from base 1. From a lookup of the germline V gene, CDR1 and CDR2 are SQVTM and ANQGSEA. V gives up 7 bases and J gives up 5 bases, and the segment between their germline ends measures 8 bases.